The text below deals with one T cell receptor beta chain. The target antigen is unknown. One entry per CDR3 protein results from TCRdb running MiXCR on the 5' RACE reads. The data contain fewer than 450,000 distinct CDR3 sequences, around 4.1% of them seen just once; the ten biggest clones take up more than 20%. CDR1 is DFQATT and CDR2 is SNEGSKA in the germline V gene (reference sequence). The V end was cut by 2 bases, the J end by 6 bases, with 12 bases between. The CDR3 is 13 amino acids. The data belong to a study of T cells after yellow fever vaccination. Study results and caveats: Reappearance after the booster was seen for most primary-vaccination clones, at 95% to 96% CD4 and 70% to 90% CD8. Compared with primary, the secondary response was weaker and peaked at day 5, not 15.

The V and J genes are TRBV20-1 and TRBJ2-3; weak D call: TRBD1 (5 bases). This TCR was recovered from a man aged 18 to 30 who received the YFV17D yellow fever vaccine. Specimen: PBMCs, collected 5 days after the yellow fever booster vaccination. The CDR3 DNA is TGCAGTGCTAGAATCATATCAGGGGATACGCAGTATTTT. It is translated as CSARIISGDTQYF.